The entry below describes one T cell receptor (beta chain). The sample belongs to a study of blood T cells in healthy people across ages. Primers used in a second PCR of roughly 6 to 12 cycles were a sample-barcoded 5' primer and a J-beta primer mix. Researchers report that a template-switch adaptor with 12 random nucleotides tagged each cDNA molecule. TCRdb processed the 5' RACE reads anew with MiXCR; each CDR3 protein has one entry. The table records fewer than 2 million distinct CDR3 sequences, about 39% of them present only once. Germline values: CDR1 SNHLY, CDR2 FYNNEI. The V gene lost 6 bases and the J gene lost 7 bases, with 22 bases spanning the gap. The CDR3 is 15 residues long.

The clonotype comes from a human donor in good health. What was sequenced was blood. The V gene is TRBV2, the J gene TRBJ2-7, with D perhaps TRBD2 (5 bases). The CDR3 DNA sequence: TGTGCCAGCAGGGAGGACCGTCTGACGCTGGGGGAGCAGTACTTC. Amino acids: CASREDRLTLGEQYF. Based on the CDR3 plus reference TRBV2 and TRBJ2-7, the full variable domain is EPEVTQTPSHQVTQMGQEVILRCVPISNHLYFYWYRQILGQKVEFLVSFYNNEISEKSEIFDDQFSVERPDGSNFTLKIRSTKLEDSAMYFCASREDRLTLGEQYFGPGTRLTVT.